The clone carrying this T cell receptor beta chain was seen once. Its antigen is unknown. TCRdb's copy holds only in-frame clones and misses some; the assay was immunoSEQ multiplex PCR. Altogether approximately 94,000 clones are present, roughly 80% being singletons, with the ten largest covering about 25%. The CDR3 runs 14 residues. Germline CDR1 reads MNHEY; CDR2 reads SMNVEV (reference sequence). Trimming removed 3 bases from V and 3 bases from J, with 11 bases in between. This entry belongs to a study of radiotherapy plus CTLA-4 blockade in lung cancer. Notes on the study in general: Radiotherapy was combined with ipilimumab, and tumor-derived TCR clones then expanded in blood.

The source was peripheral blood, collected from a patient treated with radiotherapy plus ipilimumab. The chain has TRBV27 and TRBJ1-1; TRBD1 is a possible D gene (6 bases). This clonotype was sampled from a human donor with non-small cell lung cancer that progressed on radiotherapy plus ipilimumab. In DNA form, the CDR3 reads TGTGCCAGCAGTTTTTGGGGGGCTTACACTGAAGCTTTCTTT. Its translation: CASSFWGAYTEAFF.